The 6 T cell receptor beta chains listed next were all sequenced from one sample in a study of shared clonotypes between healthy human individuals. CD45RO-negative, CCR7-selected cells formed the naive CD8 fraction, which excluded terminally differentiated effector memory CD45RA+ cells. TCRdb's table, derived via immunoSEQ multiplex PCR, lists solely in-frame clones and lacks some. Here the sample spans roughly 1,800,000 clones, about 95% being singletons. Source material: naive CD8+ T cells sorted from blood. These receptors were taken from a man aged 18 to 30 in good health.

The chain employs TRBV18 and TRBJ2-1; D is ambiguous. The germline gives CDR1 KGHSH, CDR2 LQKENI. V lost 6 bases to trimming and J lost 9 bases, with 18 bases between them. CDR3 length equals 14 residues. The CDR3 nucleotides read TGTGCCAGCTCGTCTGGACCCTTAACAAGTGAGCAGTTCTTC. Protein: CASSSGPLTSEQFF.

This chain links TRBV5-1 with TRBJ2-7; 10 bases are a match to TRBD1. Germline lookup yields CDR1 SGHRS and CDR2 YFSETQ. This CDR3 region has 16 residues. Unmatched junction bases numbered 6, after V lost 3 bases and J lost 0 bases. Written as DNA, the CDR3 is TGCGCCAGCAGCTGGGGAGGACAGGGGGGCTCCTACGAGCAGTACTTC. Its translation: CASSWGGQGGSYEQYF. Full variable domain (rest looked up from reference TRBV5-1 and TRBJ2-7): KAGVTQTPRYLIKTRGQQVTLSCSPISGHRSVSWYQQTPGQGLQFLFEYFSETQRNKGNFPGRFSGRQFSNSRSEMNVSTLELGDSALYLCASSWGGQGGSYEQYFGPGTRLTVT.

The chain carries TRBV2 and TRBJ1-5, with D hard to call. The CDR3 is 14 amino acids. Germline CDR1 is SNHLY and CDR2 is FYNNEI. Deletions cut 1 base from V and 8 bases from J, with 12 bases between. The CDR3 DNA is TGTGCCAGCAGTGAAGAGCCGGCAGGAGAGCCCCAGCATTTT. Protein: CASSEEPAGEPQHF.

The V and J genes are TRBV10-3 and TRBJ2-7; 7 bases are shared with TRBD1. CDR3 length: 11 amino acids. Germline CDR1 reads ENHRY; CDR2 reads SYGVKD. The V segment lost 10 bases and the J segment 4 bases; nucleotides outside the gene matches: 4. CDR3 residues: CATRDRYEQYF. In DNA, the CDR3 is TGTGCCACCCGGGACAGATACGAGCAGTACTTC.

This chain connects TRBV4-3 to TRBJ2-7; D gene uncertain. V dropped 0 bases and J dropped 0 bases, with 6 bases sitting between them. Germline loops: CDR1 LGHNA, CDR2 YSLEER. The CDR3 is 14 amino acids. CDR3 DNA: TGCGCCAGCAGCCAAGACAGCATCTCCTACGAGCAGTACTTC. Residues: CASSQDSISYEQYF.

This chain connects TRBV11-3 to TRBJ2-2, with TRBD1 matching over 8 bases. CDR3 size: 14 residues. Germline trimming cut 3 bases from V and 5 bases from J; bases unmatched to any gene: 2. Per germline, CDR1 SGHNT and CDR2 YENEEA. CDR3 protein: CASSFHRGTGELFF. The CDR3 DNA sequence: TGTGCCAGCAGCTTCCACAGGGGGACCGGGGAGCTGTTTTTT.